These 6 T cell receptor beta chains share one sample of origin, sequenced in a study of T-cell reconstitution after alpha-beta-depleted transplantation in children. Unique molecular identifiers were incorporated into the prepared TCRbeta library. TCRdb ran MiXCR on the PCR reads and lists one entry per CDR3 protein. The sample consists of fewer than 700,000 distinct CDR3 sequences, 23% of them appearing once. The source material was PBMCs, mostly from graft donor cells, sampled 360 days after TCRalphabeta/CD19-depleted stem cell transplant. Every receptor here comes from a boy under two years old who had a stem cell transplant for acute myeloid leukemia, so the T cells may come from the graft donor.

The V gene is TRBV9, the J gene TRBJ2-1, with D hard to call. The CDR3 sequence is 12 residues long. Germline CDR1 and CDR2: SGDLS and YYNGEE. The ends were cut back, 0 bases at V and 8 bases at J, with 6 bases in the middle. The CDR3 protein is CASSVGSDEQFF. Written as DNA, the CDR3 is TGTGCCAGCAGCGTAGGCTCAGATGAGCAGTTCTTC. Drawing the rest from reference TRBV9 and TRBJ2-1, the complete variable domain is DSGVTQTPKHLITATGQRVTLRCSPRSGDLSVYWYQQSLDQGLQFLIQYYNGEERAKGNILERFSAQQFPDLHSELNLSSLELGDSALYFCASSVGSDEQFFGPGTRLTVL.

The gene calls are TRBV20-1 and TRBJ2-1; 10 bases are shared with TRBD1. Germline lookup yields CDR1 DFQATT and CDR2 SNEGSKA (reference sequence). Trimming cost V 0 bases and J 4 bases; bases outside gene matches: 6. CDR3 length: 16 residues. The CDR3 reads CSARDMTGGMYNEQFF. The CDR3 bases are TGCAGTGCTAGAGATATGACAGGGGGCATGTACAATGAGCAGTTCTTC.

The chain carries TRBV20-1 and TRBJ2-7; TRBD2 agrees at 7 bases. CDR1 and CDR2 from the germline V gene are DFQATT and SNEGSKA (reference sequence). Trimming removed 3 bases from V and 4 bases from J; junction bases left unmatched: 3. This CDR3 comprises 12 residues. CDR3 region: CSASGAGYEQYF. The DNA for the CDR3 is TGCAGTGCTAGTGGAGCGGGGTACGAGCAGTACTTC.

This clonotype was found a few times. The J gene is TRBJ2-7, the V gene TRBV15, with a possible D match to TRBD2 (6 bases). Germline V gene data show CDR1 as LNHNV and CDR2 as YYDKDF (reference sequence). The CDR3 has 17 residues. V was shortened by 0 bases and J by 3 bases, with 18 bases between the two germline ends. CDR3 protein: CATSRDRGTAVSYEQYF. Here the CDR3 DNA reads TGTGCCACCAGCAGAGACCGCGGGACGGCGGTAAGCTACGAGCAGTACTTC.

This clonotype showed up many times. The chain carries TRBV7-8 and TRBJ2-7; perhaps TRBD2 as D (5 bases). The CDR3 is made up of 16 amino acids. V lost 1 base and J 2 bases, leaving 15 bases between the germline ends. The V gene's germline CDR1 is SGHVS and CDR2 FQNEAQ. CDR3 bases: TGTGCCAGCAGCTTAGGTGTGGGAGCAGAAGCCTACGAGCAGTACTTC. Encoded protein: CASSLGVGAEAYEQYF.

The V call is TRBV6-1, the J call TRBJ2-5; D unresolved. Germline CDR1 is MNHNS and CDR2 is SASEGT. The CDR3 contains 13 residues. V lost 3 bases to trimming and J lost 2 bases, with 7 bases between them. The CDR3 sequence is CASSDYGQETQYF. The CDR3 DNA reads as TGTGCCAGCAGTGACTACGGACAAGAGACCCAGTACTTC.